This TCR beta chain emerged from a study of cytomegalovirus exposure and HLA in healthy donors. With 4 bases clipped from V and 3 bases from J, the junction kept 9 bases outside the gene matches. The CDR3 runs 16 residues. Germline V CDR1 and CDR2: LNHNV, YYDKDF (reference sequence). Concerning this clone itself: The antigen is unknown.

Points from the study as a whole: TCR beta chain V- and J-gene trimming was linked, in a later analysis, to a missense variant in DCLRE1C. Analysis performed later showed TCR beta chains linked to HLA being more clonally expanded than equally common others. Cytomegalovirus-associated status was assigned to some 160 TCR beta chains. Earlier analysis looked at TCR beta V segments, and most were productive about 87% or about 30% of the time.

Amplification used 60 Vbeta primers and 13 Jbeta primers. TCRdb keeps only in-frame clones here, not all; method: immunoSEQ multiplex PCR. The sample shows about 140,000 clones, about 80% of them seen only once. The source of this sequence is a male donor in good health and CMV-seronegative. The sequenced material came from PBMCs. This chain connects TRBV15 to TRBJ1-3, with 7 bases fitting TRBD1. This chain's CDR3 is CATSTPTGAFGNTIYF. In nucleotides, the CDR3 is TGTGCCACCAGCACCCCTACAGGGGCCTTTGGAAACACCATATATTTT. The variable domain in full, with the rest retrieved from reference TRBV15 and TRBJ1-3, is DAMVIQNPRYQVTQFGKPVTLSCSQTLNHNVMYWYQQKSSQAPKLLFHYYDKDFNNEADTPDNFQSRRPNTSFCFLDIRSPGLGDTAMYLCATSTPTGAFGNTIYFGEGSWLTVV.